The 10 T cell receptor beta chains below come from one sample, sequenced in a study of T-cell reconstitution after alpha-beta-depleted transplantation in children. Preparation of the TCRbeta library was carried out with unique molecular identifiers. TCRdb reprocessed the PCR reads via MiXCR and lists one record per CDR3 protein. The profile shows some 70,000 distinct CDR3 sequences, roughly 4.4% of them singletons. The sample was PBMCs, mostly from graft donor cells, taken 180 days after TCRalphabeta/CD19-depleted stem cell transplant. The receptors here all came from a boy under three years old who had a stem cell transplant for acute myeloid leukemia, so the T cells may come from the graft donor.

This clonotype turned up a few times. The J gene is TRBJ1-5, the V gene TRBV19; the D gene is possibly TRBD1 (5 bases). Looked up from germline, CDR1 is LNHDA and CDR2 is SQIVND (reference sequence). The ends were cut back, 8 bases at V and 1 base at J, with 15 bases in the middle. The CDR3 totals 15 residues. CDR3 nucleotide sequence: TGTGCCAGTGGCCCAGGCGGGGCGAGCAATCAGCCCCAGCATTTT. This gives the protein CASGPGGASNQPQHF.

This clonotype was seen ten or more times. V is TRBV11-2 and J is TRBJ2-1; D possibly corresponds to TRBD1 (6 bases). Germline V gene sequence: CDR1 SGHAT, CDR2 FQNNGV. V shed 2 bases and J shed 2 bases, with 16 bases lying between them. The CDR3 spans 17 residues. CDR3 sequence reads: CASSLNLQDRPYNEQFF. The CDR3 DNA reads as TGTGCCAGCAGCTTAAATCTCCAGGACAGACCCTACAATGAGCAGTTCTTC.

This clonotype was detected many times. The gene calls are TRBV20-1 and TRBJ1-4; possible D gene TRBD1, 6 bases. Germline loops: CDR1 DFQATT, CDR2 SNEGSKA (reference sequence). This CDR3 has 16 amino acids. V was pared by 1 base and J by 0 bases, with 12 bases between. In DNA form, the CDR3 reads TGCAGTGCTAGAGCAGGGGCGGTCCCAACTAATGAAAAACTGTTTTTT. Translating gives CSARAGAVPTNEKLFF.

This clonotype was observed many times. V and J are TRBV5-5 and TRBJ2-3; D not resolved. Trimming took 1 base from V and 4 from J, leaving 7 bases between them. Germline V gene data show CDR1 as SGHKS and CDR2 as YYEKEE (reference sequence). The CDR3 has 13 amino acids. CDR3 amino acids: CASSLKPPDTQYF. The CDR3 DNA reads TGTGCCAGCAGCTTGAAACCCCCAGATACGCAGTATTTT.

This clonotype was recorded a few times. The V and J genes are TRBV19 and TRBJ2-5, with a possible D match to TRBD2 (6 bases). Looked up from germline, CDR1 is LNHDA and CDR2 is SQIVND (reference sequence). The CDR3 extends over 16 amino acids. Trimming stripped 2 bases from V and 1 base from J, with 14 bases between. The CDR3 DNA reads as TGTGCCAGTAGTATAATTGGAGGGTGGCCCCAAGAGACCCAGTACTTC. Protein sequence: CASSIIGGWPQETQYF. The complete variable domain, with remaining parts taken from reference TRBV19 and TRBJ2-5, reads DGGITQSPKYLFRKEGQNVTLSCEQNLNHDAMYWYRQDPGQGLRLIYYSQIVNDFQKGDIAEGYSVSREKKESFPLTVTSAQKNPTAFYLCASSIIGGWPQETQYFGPGTRLLVL.

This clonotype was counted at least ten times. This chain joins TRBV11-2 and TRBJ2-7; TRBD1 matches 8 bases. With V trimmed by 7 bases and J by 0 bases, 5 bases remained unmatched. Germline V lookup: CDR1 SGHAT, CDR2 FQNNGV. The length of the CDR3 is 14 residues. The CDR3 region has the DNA TGTGCCAGCACCCAGGGGGCAAGCTCCTACGAGCAGTACTTC. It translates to CASTQGASSYEQYF.

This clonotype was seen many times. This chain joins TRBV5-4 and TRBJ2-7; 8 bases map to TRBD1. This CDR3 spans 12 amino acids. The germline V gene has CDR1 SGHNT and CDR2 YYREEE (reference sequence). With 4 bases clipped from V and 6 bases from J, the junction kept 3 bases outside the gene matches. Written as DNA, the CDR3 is TGTGCCAGCAGCACCGACAGGGGCGAGCAGTACGTC. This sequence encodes CASSTDRGEQYV.

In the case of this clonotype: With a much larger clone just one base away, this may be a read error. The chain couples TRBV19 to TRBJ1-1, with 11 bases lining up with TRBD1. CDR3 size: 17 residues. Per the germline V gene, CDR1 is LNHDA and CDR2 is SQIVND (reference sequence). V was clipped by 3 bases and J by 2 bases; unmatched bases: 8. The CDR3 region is CASSMDRGRIPNTEAFF. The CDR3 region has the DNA TGTGCCAGTAGTATGGACAGGGGGCGCATTCCCAACACTGAAGCTTTCTTT.

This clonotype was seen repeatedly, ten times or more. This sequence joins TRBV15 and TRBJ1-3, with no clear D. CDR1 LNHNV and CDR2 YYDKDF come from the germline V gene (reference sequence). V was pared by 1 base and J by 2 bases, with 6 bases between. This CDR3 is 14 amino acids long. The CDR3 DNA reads TGTGCCACCAGCAGAGCGGGTGCTGGAAACACCATATATTTT. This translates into CATSRAGAGNTIYF.

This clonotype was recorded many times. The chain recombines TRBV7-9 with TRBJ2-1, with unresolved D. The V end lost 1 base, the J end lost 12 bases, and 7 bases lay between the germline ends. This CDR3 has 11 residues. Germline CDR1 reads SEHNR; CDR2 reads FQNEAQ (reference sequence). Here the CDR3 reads CASSLGGLQFF. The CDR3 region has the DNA TGTGCCAGCAGCTTAGGGGGTCTGCAGTTCTTC.